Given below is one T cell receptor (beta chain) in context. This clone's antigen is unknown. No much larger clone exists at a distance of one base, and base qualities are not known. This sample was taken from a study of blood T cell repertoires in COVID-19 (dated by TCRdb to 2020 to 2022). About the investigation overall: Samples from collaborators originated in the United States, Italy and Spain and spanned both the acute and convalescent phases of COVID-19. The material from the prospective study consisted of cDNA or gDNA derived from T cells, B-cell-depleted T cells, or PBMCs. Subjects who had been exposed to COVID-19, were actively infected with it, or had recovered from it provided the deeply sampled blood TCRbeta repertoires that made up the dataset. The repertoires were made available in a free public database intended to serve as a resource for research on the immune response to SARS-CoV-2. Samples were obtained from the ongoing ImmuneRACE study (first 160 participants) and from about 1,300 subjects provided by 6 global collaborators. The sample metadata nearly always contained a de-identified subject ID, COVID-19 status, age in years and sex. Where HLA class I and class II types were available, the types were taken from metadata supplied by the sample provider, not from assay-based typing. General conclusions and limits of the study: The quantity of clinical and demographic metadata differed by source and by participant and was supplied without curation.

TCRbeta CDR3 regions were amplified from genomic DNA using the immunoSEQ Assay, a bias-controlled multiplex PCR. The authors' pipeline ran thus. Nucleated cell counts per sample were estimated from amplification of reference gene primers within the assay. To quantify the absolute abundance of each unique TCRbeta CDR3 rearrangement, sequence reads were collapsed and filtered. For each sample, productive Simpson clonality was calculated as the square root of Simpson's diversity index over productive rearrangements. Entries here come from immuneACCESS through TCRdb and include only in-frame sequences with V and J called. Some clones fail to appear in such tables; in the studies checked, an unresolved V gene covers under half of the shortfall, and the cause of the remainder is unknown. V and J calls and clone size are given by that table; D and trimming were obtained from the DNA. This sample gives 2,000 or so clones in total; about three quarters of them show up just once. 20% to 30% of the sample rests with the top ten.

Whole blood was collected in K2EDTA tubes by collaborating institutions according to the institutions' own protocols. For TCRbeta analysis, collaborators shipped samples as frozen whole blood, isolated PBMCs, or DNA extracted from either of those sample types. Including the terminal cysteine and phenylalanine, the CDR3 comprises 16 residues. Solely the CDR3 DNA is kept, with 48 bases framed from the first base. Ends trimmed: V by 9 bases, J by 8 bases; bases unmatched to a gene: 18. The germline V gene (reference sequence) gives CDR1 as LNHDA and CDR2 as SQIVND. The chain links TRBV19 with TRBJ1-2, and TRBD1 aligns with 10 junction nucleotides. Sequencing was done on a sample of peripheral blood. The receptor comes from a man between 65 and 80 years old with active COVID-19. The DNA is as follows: TGTGCCAGCAGACAGGGGGCATCGGGAAGAATGGGAGGCTACACCTTC. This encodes CASRQGASGRMGGYTF.